The rows below give T cell receptor beta chains drawn from one sample of a study of cytomegalovirus exposure and HLA in healthy donors. Generated by immunoSEQ multiplex PCR, the TCRdb table keeps only in-frame clones and is missing some. The data contain roughly 100,000 clones, roughly 79% of them singletons. The sequencing sample was made of PBMCs. The receptor set was obtained from a woman aged 35 to 49 in good health and CMV-seronegative. Both conserved end residues are part of each CDR3. The D gene is left open where the match is weak. Clone size is stated in some rows and not others, as once, few, many or a class when expanded.

d_gene	v_gene	abundance	j_gene	CDR3nt	CDR3aa
NA	TRBV7-2	NA	TRBJ1-2	TGTGCCAGCAGCTTAGGCGATCCAGGGGCAGTAGGCTACACCTTC	CASSLGDPGAVGYTF
TRBD1	TRBV9	NA	TRBJ2-7	TGTGCCAGCAGCGGGACAGGGGATACCTACGAGCAGTACTTC	CASSGTGDTYEQYF
NA	TRBV7-9	once	TRBJ2-7	TGTGCCAGCAGCTCCCGGGGTTACGAGCAGTACTTC	CASSSRGYEQYF
NA	TRBV7-9	NA	TRBJ1-1	TGTGCCAGCAGCACCGAACAGGGCAATGAAGCTTTCTTT	CASSTEQGNEAFF
TRBD2	TRBV7-6	NA	TRBJ2-7	TGTGCCAGCAGTCATCGGGGGGACGAGCAGTACTTC	CASSHRGDEQYF
NA	TRBV7-9	NA	TRBJ2-7	TGTGCCAGCAGCTTAAGTTCCGGGGAGCAGTACTTC	CASSLSSGEQYF
NA	TRBV5-8	few	TRBJ2-2	TGTGCCAGCAGCTCCCGGTATCACACCGGGGAGCTGTTTTTT	CASSSRYHTGELFF
TRBD1	TRBV4-1	once	TRBJ2-7	TGCGCCAGCAGCCAGAGACAGGGGGCGAGGGAGCAGTACTTC	CASSQRQGAREQYF
NA	TRBV19	few	TRBJ1-5	TGTGCCAGTAAATCCCCCCTCGGGCCCCAGCATTTT	CASKSPLGPQHF
NA	TRBV12-5	NA	TRBJ1-1	TGTGCTAGTGGTTTGGTACTTCTCACTGAAGCTTTCTTT	CASGLVLLTEAFF
TRBD1	TRBV4-1	NA	TRBJ1-1	TGCGCCAGCAGCCAAGAACCCGGACAGGGAAACACTGAAGCTTTCTTT	CASSQEPGQGNTEAFF
TRBD1	TRBV9	NA	TRBJ1-2	TGTGCCAGCAGCGTGACGCCGACAGGGGGGCCGAATGGCTACACCTTC	CASSVTPTGGPNGYTF
TRBD2	TRBV5-1	NA	TRBJ2-3	TGCGCCAGCAGCCCCCCCGGGACTAGCGGGGGGAACACAGATACGCAGTATTTT	CASSPPGTSGGNTDTQYF
NA	TRBV7-2	NA	TRBJ2-7	TGTGCCAGCAGCTACTACAAAGGACAGACCTACGAGCAGTACTTC	CASSYYKGQTYEQYF
NA	TRBV5-1	NA	TRBJ1-5	TGCGCCAGCAGCTTAGGCAGCGGTGAGCCCCAGCATTTT	CASSLGSGEPQHF
NA	TRBV15	few	TRBJ1-3	TGTGCCACCAGCAGAGATCTATCAGGCTTCGACACCATATATTTT	CATSRDLSGFDTIYF
NA	TRBV23-1	NA	TRBJ1-1	TGCGCCAGCAGCCCCGGGGCTTTCTTT	CASSPGAFF
NA	TRBV6-4	few	TRBJ2-1	TGTGCCAGCAGTGACCCCCGGCGCGGCAATGAGCAGTTCTTC	CASSDPRRGNEQFF
TRBD1	TRBV29-1	NA	TRBJ1-1	TGCAGCGTTGGCGAGGGACAGGAAAGCCGCATGAACACTGAAGCTTTCTTT	CSVGEGQESRMNTEAFF
TRBD1	TRBV12-5	NA	TRBJ1-5	TGTGCTAGTGGTTTGGGTCCCCCCGCGCAGGGGGATCAGCCCCAGCATTTT	CASGLGPPAQGDQPQHF
NA	TRBV9	NA	TRBJ1-2	TGTGCCAGCAGCAGTCGGCAGACATCGGTATTTGGCTACACCTTC	CASSSRQTSVFGYTF
NA	TRBV18	NA	TRBJ1-2	TGTGCCAGCTCACCACAGCGGACGGAAGACTATGGCTACACCTTC	CASSPQRTEDYGYTF
NA	TRBV5-1	NA	TRBJ1-4	TGCGCCAGCAGCTCAGGGTCAGGGGCCCGAACTAATGAAAAACTGTTTTTT	CASSSGSGARTNEKLFF
NA	TRBV11-2	once	TRBJ1-2	TGTGCCAGCAGCTCAAACCTTTTTGCGGAAGGCTACACCTTC	CASSSNLFAEGYTF
NA	TRBV18	NA	TRBJ1-2	TGTGCCAGCTCACCGGATGAGAGGGCTTCTGGCTACACCTTC	CASSPDERASGYTF
NA	TRBV6-1	few	TRBJ2-1	TGTGCCAGCAGTGAACGCGGGGAGTTCTACAATGAGCAGTTCTTC	CASSERGEFYNEQFF
NA	TRBV5-4	NA	TRBJ2-7	TGTGCCAGCAGCCCATTGACTGGAGGAGCTTACGAGCAGTACTTC	CASSPLTGGAYEQYF
NA	TRBV4-3	once	TRBJ2-1	TGCGCCAGCAGCCAAGATTTTGGGGCTTGGAATGAGCAGTTCTTC	CASSQDFGAWNEQFF
NA	TRBV6-5	NA	TRBJ2-7	TGTGCCAGCAGTTACTCGACCAGGCCCCCTTACGAGCAGTACTTC	CASSYSTRPPYEQYF
NA	TRBV30	NA	TRBJ2-1	TGTGCCTGGATAGCGTTAAATGAGCAGTTCTTC	CAWIALNEQFF
TRBD1	TRBV5-6	once	TRBJ1-2	TGTGCCAGCAGCCCGGTGGGACAGGGCGGCTACACCTTC	CASSPVGQGGYTF
NA	TRBV10-3	NA	TRBJ1-1	TGTGCCATCAAGCAGACAGGTAACACTGAAGCTTTCTTT	CAIKQTGNTEAFF
NA	TRBV5-1	few	TRBJ1-2	TGCGCCAGCAGCCCACAGGGTGACTATGGCTACACCTTC	CASSPQGDYGYTF
NA	TRBV19	NA	TRBJ1-5	TGTGCCAGTAGTATGCGACAGGGCAATCAGCCCCAGCATTTT	CASSMRQGNQPQHF
TRBD2	TRBV9	NA	TRBJ2-2	TGTGCCAGCAGCGTGGATAGCGGGGGGGTTAACACCGGGGAGCTGTTTTTT	CASSVDSGGVNTGELFF
NA	TRBV19	few	TRBJ2-7	TGTGCCAGTAGTAAGGGGGAAAGATACGAGCAGTACTTC	CASSKGERYEQYF
TRBD2	TRBV18	NA	TRBJ2-7	TGTGCCAGCTCACCATCGGGACTAGCGGTGGACTACGAGCAGTACTTC	CASSPSGLAVDYEQYF
TRBD1	TRBV12-5	once	TRBJ1-3	TGTGCTAGTGGTTTGCCTAGACAGGGGTTTCGCCCTTTTGCTGGAAACACCATATATTTT	CASGLPRQGFRPFAGNTIYF
TRBD1	TRBV4-1	few	TRBJ2-7	TGCGCCAGCAGCATCATAGGGGGCGCCAAGAACGAGCAGTACTTC	CASSIIGGAKNEQYF
NA	TRBV2	few	TRBJ2-1	TGTGCCAGCAGCCCCCCGGGGTGGGGTCTCGATGAGCAGTTCTTC	CASSPPGWGLDEQFF